The next 30 T cell receptor beta chains were all read from a single sample in a study of CD8+ T cells in alopecia areata. Sequencing templates came from extracted RNA that was reverse transcribed into cDNA. Repertoires were generated with immunoSEQ multiplex PCR, while TCRdb's copy carries only in-frame clones and drops some. This table holds about 42,000 clones, roughly two thirds found once. Treatment here: oral pan-JAK inhibitor, 5-10 mg twice daily. This material consisted of CD8+ T cells sorted from blood, taken at week 4, from a patient treated with tofacitinib. The receptors stem from a human donor with alopecia areata.

The genes are TRBV6-5 and TRBJ1-1; perhaps TRBD1 as D (5 bases). CDR1 MNHEY and CDR2 SVGAGI come from the germline V gene. V was trimmed by 9 bases and J by 0 bases, leaving 11 bases between them. CDR3 size: 13 residues. The CDR3 region has the DNA TGTGCCAGTGCTCAGGGCCTGAACACTGAAGCTTTCTTT. Its protein is CASAQGLNTEAFF.

The chain uses TRBV30 and TRBJ2-1; D not certain. V was trimmed by 0 bases and J by 4 bases, leaving 7 bases between them. The CDR3 is 13 amino acids. From germline, CDR1 is GTSNPN and CDR2 SVGIG (reference sequence). The CDR3 region has the DNA TGTGCCTGGAGTGTAAATGTGTACAATGAGCAGTTCTTC. Translated: CAWSVNVYNEQFF.

J is TRBJ1-1 and V is TRBV7-8; TRBD1 matches 7 bases. V was pared by 6 bases and J by 4 bases, with 11 bases of the junction left unmatched. Looked up from germline, CDR1 is SGHVS and CDR2 is FQNEAQ. The CDR3 totals 15 residues. The CDR3 protein is CASRRNLPGGTEAFF. The CDR3 bases are TGTGCCAGCAGACGGAACCTACCAGGGGGCACTGAAGCTTTCTTT. The full variable domain, rest sourced from reference TRBV7-8 and TRBJ1-1, is GAGVSQSPRYKVAKRGQDVALRCDPISGHVSLFWYQQALGQGPEFLTYFQNEAQLDKSGLPSDRFFAERPEGSVSTLKIQRTQQEDSAVYLCASRRNLPGGTEAFFGQGTRLTVV.

J is TRBJ1-2 and V is TRBV4-3; D gene uncertain. Trimming shortened V by 1 base and J by 5 bases, and 8 bases separated the two germline ends. The CDR3 is 13 amino acids. Germline lookup yields CDR1 LGHNA and CDR2 YSLEER. CDR3 bases: TGCGCCAGCAGCCAAGTTACGCGATATGGCTACACCTTC. This encodes CASSQVTRYGYTF.

The chain couples TRBV7-2 to TRBJ1-2, with 7 bases lining up with TRBD1. CDR1 and CDR2 (germline): SGHTA, FQGNSA. After removal of 5 bases from V and 8 bases from J, the junction contained 17 bases not matched to a gene. The CDR3 runs 16 residues. The CDR3 DNA reads as TGTGCCAGCAGCACAGGGGCAAGCCTTGATTCGAGAGGCTACACCTTC. It encodes CASSTGASLDSRGYTF. Full variable domain (missing parts from reference TRBV7-2 and TRBJ1-2): GAGVSQSPSNKVTEKGKDVELRCDPISGHTALYWYRQSLGQGLEFLIYFQGNSAPDKSGLPSDRFSAERTGGSVSTLTIQRTQQEDSAVYLCASSTGASLDSRGYTFGSGTRLTVV.

V is TRBV4-3 and J is TRBJ2-1; tentatively, D is TRBD2 (6 bases). Germline CDR1 reads LGHNA; CDR2 reads YSLEER. V shed 0 bases and J shed 5 bases, with 11 bases lying between them. The CDR3 covers 15 residues. The CDR3 reads CASSQDSGGNNEQFF. The CDR3 nucleotides read TGCGCCAGCAGCCAAGATTCCGGGGGAAACAATGAGCAGTTCTTC.

The chain joins TRBV7-9 to TRBJ2-7; D may be TRBD2 (5 bases). The CDR3 loop spans 13 amino acids. Germline V gene data show CDR1 as SEHNR and CDR2 as FQNEAQ (reference sequence). Trimming removed 5 bases at V and 4 bases at J, with 12 bases between. CDR3 in DNA: TGTGCCAGCAGCCCAAGTTCGGGGTACGAGCAGTACTTC. This translates into CASSPSSGYEQYF.

The rearrangement uses TRBV4-3 and TRBJ2-7; D is unclear. This CDR3 has 15 amino acids. Per the germline V gene, CDR1 is LGHNA and CDR2 is YSLEER. Deletions cut 0 bases from V and 1 base from J, with 10 bases between. The CDR3 DNA is TGCGCCAGCAGCCAAGATGCCAGCAATTCCTACGAGCAGTACTTC. It codes for CASSQDASNSYEQYF.

This clone was counted between two and nine times. This chain joins TRBV7-9 and TRBJ2-1; D call uncertain. Trimming removed 5 bases at V and 7 bases at J, with 9 bases between. The germline V gene has CDR1 SEHNR and CDR2 FQNEAQ (reference sequence). CDR3 length: 12 residues. CDR3 nucleotide sequence: TGTGCCAGCAGCCTCACCGTAAATGAGCAGTTCTTC. Translated, it gives CASSLTVNEQFF. The variable domain in full, with the rest retrieved from reference TRBV7-9 and TRBJ2-1, is DTGVSQNPRHKITKRGQNVTFRCDPISEHNRLYWYRQTLGQGPEFLTYFQNEAQLEKSRLLSDRFSAERPKGSFSTLEIQRTEQGDSAMYLCASSLTVNEQFFGPGTRLTVL.

The rearrangement uses TRBV29-1 and TRBJ2-7; D is possibly TRBD1 (5 bases). The germline CDR1 and CDR2 sequences are SQVTM and ANQGSEA. V dropped 8 bases and J dropped 1 base, with 18 bases sitting between them. There are 14 residues in the CDR3. CDR3 in amino acids: CSTAQGSGSYEQYF. In DNA form, the CDR3 reads TGCAGCACCGCGCAGGGTTCCGGGTCCTACGAGCAGTACTTC.

The chain has TRBV27 and TRBJ1-4; D unresolved. Germline CDR1 reads MNHEY; CDR2 reads SMNVEV (reference sequence). The CDR3 runs to 13 residues. Trimming cost V 5 bases and J 7 bases, with 11 bases left between them. This CDR3 is CASSPGGSEKLFF. CDR3 coding DNA: TGTGCCAGCAGTCCGGGAGGGTCTGAAAAACTGTTTTTT. Full variable domain (outside the CDR3, taken from reference TRBV27 and TRBJ1-4): EAQVTQNPRYLITVTGKKLTVTCSQNMNHEYMSWYRQDPGLGLRQIYYSMNVEVTDKGDVPEGYKVSRKEKRNFPLILESPSPNQTSLYFCASSPGGSEKLFFGSGTQLSVL.

The chain recombines TRBV9 with TRBJ1-5; D uncertain. The germline V and J ends were trimmed by 0 bases and 4 bases, with 8 bases remaining between them. Germline CDR1 and CDR2: SGDLS and YYNGEE. The CDR3 is 14 residues long. CDR3 loop: CASSVGAGNQPQHF. In DNA form, the CDR3 reads TGTGCCAGCAGCGTAGGGGCGGGGAATCAGCCCCAGCATTTT. The complete variable domain, with remaining parts taken from reference TRBV9 and TRBJ1-5, reads DSGVTQTPKHLITATGQRVTLRCSPRSGDLSVYWYQQSLDQGLQFLIQYYNGEERAKGNILERFSAQQFPDLHSELNLSSLELGDSALYFCASSVGAGNQPQHFGDGTRLSIL.

This clone was recorded at least ten times. V and J are TRBV7-3 and TRBJ2-2; either TRBD1 or TRBD2 may fit D (5 bases each). CDR1 is SGHTA, CDR2 FQGTGA, per germline. CDR3 length equals 13 residues. V lost 2 bases to trimming and J lost 7 bases, with 8 bases between them. CDR3 loop: CASSLGGNGELFF. The DNA for the CDR3 is TGTGCCAGCAGCTTAGGGGGTAACGGGGAGCTGTTTTTT.

This rearrangement joins TRBV29-1 to TRBJ1-2, with 7 bases that match TRBD1. Germline V gene sequence: CDR1 SQVTM, CDR2 ANQGSEA. J was trimmed by 6 bases and V by 2 bases; bases with no gene match: 6. The CDR3 spans 13 residues. CDR3 amino acids: CSVERSTGNGYTF. Written as DNA, the CDR3 is TGCAGCGTTGAAAGGTCGACAGGGAATGGCTACACCTTC.

V gene TRBV11-2 combines with J gene TRBJ1-2, with D maybe TRBD1 (5 bases). With 1 base removed from V and 6 bases from J, the gap between germline ends came to 18 bases. Germline assignment: CDR1 SGHAT and CDR2 FQNNGV. The CDR3 runs to 16 residues. CDR3 in DNA: TGTGCCAGCAGCTTAGTGGCAGGGAGGGTTAAGGATGGCTACACCTTC. Its translation is CASSLVAGRVKDGYTF.

The chain carries TRBV5-6 and TRBJ1-2; D is unclear. This CDR3 is 12 amino acids long. The V end was cut by 7 bases, the J end by 2 bases, with 9 bases between. Germline V gene data show CDR1 as SGHDT and CDR2 as YYEEEE. CDR3: CASVSENYGYTF. The CDR3 region has the DNA TGTGCCAGCGTGTCAGAGAACTATGGCTACACCTTC.

The chain couples TRBV29-1 to TRBJ2-2; D is tentatively TRBD1 or TRBD2 (5 bases each). The CDR3 is made up of 12 amino acids. V dropped 6 bases and J dropped 4 bases, with 9 bases sitting between them. Germline loops: CDR1 SQVTM, CDR2 ANQGSEA. CDR3 amino acids: CSVVGPTGELFF. DNA for the CDR3: TGCAGCGTAGTGGGACCCACCGGGGAGCTGTTTTTT.

This clone was recorded once. V usage is TRBV5-1 and J usage is TRBJ1-5; the D gene is possibly TRBD1 (6 bases). The V gene's germline CDR1 is SGHRS and CDR2 YFSETQ. V was shortened by 6 bases and J by 0 bases, with 13 bases between the two germline ends. The CDR3 extends over 15 amino acids. This CDR3 reads CASTRGQFSNQPQHF. DNA for the CDR3: TGCGCCAGCACCCGAGGACAGTTTAGCAATCAGCCCCAGCATTTT.

V gene TRBV2 combines with J gene TRBJ1-3; a weak D match, TRBD1 (6 bases). This CDR3 contains 13 residues. CDR1 SNHLY and CDR2 FYNNEI come from the germline V gene. V was pared by 7 bases and J by 0 bases, with 7 bases between. The DNA of the CDR3 is TGTGCCAGCAAGACAGGCTCTGGAAACACCATATATTTT. It codes for CASKTGSGNTIYF.

This clone has a handful of counts. V and J are TRBV7-9 and TRBJ2-7; D call uncertain. Germline V gene lookup returns CDR1 SEHNR and CDR2 FQNEAQ (reference sequence). The CDR3 spans 11 residues. Trimming left V 5 bases short and J 12 bases short, with 14 bases between. The CDR3 bases are TGTGCCAGCAGCCACCAGACCGTGAGGTACTTC. As protein: CASSHQTVRYF.

This chain uses TRBV13 with TRBJ2-4; 7 bases are shared with TRBD1. Germline CDR1 is PRHDT and CDR2 is FYEKMQ (reference sequence). V lost 5 bases to trimming and J lost 9 bases; unmatched junction nucleotides: 7. The CDR3 runs to 13 residues. CDR3: CASSLQGDGIQYF. CDR3 DNA: TGTGCCAGCAGCCTCCAGGGGGATGGCATTCAGTACTTC.

DNA of the CDR3: TGTGCCAGCAGTTTGAGCTCTGGAAACACCATATATTTT. Protein: CASSLSSGNTIYF. V usage is TRBV27 and J usage is TRBJ1-3; D not resolved. The CDR3 covers 13 residues. Germline loops: CDR1 MNHEY, CDR2 SMNVEV (reference sequence). V was shortened by 3 bases and J by 0 bases, with 3 bases between the two germline ends.

This sequence joins TRBV4-3 and TRBJ1-2, with D possibly TRBD1 on 6 matching bases. CDR3 length: 15 amino acids. The V end was cut by 0 bases, the J end by 6 bases, with 14 bases between. The germline gives CDR1 LGHNA, CDR2 YSLEER. Written as DNA, the CDR3 is TGCGCCAGCAGCCAAGATAGGGACAAGCGAAATGGCTACACCTTC. This gives the protein CASSQDRDKRNGYTF.

The chain carries TRBV2 and TRBJ2-1; D is ambiguous. The germline V and J ends were trimmed by 4 bases and 8 bases, with 9 bases remaining between them. The CDR3 is made up of 12 amino acids. Germline assignment: CDR1 SNHLY and CDR2 FYNNEI. Written as DNA, the CDR3 is TGTGCCAGCAGTGTTCTGTTTCATGAGCAGTTCTTC. Its translation is CASSVLFHEQFF. The variable domain in full, completed from reference TRBV2 and TRBJ2-1, reads EPEVTQTPSHQVTQMGQEVILRCVPISNHLYFYWYRQILGQKVEFLVSFYNNEISEKSEIFDDQFSVERPDGSNFTLKIRSTKLEDSAMYFCASSVLFHEQFFGPGTRLTVL.

This clone was recorded a few times. The chain employs TRBV29-1 and TRBJ2-1; TRBD2 matches at 13 bases. The CDR3 loop spans 14 amino acids. Germline CDR1 reads SQVTM; CDR2 reads ANQGSEA. Trimming at V came to 0 bases and at J to 9 bases, leaving 2 bases not matched to a gene. The CDR3 DNA follows: TGCAGCGTTGAAGAACTAGCGGGGGGGTTTGAGCAGTTCTTC. This sequence encodes CSVEELAGGFEQFF.

The CDR3 nucleotides are TGTGCCTGGAGTCAGGGACAGGGGACCTACGAGCAGTACTTC. This sequence encodes CAWSQGQGTYEQYF. This chain joins TRBV30 and TRBJ2-5; the match to TRBD1 covers 10 bases. The DNA end lines up better with TRBJ2-7; the J call may be wrong. CDR1 GTSNPN and CDR2 SVGIG come from the germline V gene (reference sequence). The CDR3 is 14 amino acids.

Only a few counts were recorded for this clone. The chain carries TRBV11-2 and TRBJ2-6; TRBD1 aligns across 8 bases. CDR3 length: 17 amino acids. CDR1 is SGHAT, CDR2 FQNNGV, per germline. V was pared by 5 bases and J by 3 bases, with 9 bases of the junction left unmatched. Here the CDR3 DNA reads TGTGCCAGCAGCCTAACCGGACAGGGTCTTGGGGCCAACGTCCTGACTTTC. This sequence encodes CASSLTGQGLGANVLTF.

This sequence joins TRBV6-6 and TRBJ1-4; no definite D call. V gave up 10 bases and J gave up 5 bases, with 8 bases separating them. The CDR3 runs 11 residues. Germline V gene lookup returns CDR1 MNHNY and CDR2 SVGAGI (reference sequence). CDR3: CATRENEKLFF. The DNA for the CDR3 is TGTGCCACCCGTGAGAATGAAAAACTGTTTTTT.

The chain has TRBV30 and TRBJ2-2; D is perhaps TRBD1 (6 bases). CDR3 length equals 13 residues. Germline-derived CDR1 and CDR2 are GTSNPN and SVGIG (reference sequence). Trimming cost V 0 bases and J 5 bases, with 7 bases left between them. The CDR3 region is CAWSVTGTGELFF. The CDR3 region has the DNA TGTGCCTGGAGTGTAACAGGGACCGGGGAGCTGTTTTTT. The full variable domain, in which reference TRBV30 and TRBJ2-2 provide the parts outside the CDR3, is SQTIHQWPATLVQPVGSPLSLECTVEGTSNPNLYWYRQAAGRGLQLLFYSVGIGQISSEVPQNLSASRPQDRQFILSSKKLLLSDSGFYLCAWSVTGTGELFFGEGSRLTVL.

Only a few counts were recorded for this clone. V gene TRBV7-9 combines with J gene TRBJ2-7, with D possibly being TRBD1 (6 bases). This CDR3 spans 14 amino acids. V dropped 4 bases and J dropped 2 bases, with 12 bases sitting between them. Germline CDR1 SEHNR, CDR2 FQNEAQ (reference sequence). The CDR3 loop is CASSSRDTPYEQYF. The CDR3 DNA reads TGTGCCAGCAGCTCCCGGGACACTCCCTACGAGCAGTACTTC.